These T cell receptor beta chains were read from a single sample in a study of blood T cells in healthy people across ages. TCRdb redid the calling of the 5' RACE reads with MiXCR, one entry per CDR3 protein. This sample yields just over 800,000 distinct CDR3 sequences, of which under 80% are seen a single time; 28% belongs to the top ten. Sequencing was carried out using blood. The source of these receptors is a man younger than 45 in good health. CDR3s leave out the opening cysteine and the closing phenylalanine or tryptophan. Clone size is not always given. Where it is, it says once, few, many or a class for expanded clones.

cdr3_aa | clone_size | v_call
ASSWIDNTEAF | . | TRBV7-2
ASTESGGAYNEQF | . | TRBV6-2/TRBV6-3
ASSFERNEAF | . | TRBV28
ASSIAGYEQY | . | TRBV27
ATGRLAGGLYNEQF | . | TRBV15
ASSYFSATNEKLF | . | TRBV6-5
SVEGLEGPPYEQY | . | TRBV29-1
ATSRDMQDEQF | . | TRBV15
ASSRGSGNEQF | . | TRBV3-1
ASSSISGQIYEQY | few | TRBV7-9
ASSPGTWAQY | . | TRBV28
ASSPIGTDLPHEQF | . | TRBV27
ASSPPGQTTGELF | . | TRBV18
ASSLEAGERF | . | TRBV7-9
ASSSSTGQGNTDTQY | . | TRBV7-9
ASSSLGLADYNEQF | . | TRBV11-2
ASSFSEPQETQF | . | TRBV5-1
ASSESRQGWNEQF | . | TRBV25-1
ASSGAIASYGYT | . | TRBV6-1
AISWGQGISRELF | . | TRBV10-3
AISERGDHTEAF | . | TRBV10-3
SARGRGAENEQY | . | TRBV20-1
ASSQILGRSNEKLF | . | TRBV4-2
SVRPYNEQF | few | TRBV29-1
ASSLLGPEYGCT | . | TRBV27
SARGVRTLSSTDTQY | . | TRBV20-1
SARDSRTHSSYEQY | . | TRBV20-1
ASSPTLGSWEQY | . | TRBV3-1
SINRGKYNEQF | . | TRBV29-1
SGKVAKNIQY | few | TRBV29-1
ASTRGLNEKLF | . | TRBV2
ASSDAGRLNIQY | few | TRBV2
SAPAAGGPYEQY | . | TRBV20-1
ASSRSSTAINEKLF | . | TRBV27
ASSFGGERNQPQH | . | TRBV5-1
ASSTRSSDEQY | . | TRBV7-2
ATSFGPSYGYT | . | TRBV24-1
ASSTYQWGAYNEQF | . | TRBV6-2/TRBV6-3
SAATTLAGNTDTQY | . | TRBV20-1
ASSSGLAGDEQF | . | TRBV7-2
ASSQDYRGGPETQY | . | TRBV3-1
ASSLGVVDRF | . | TRBV7-9
ASSQVEGTNYGYT | few | TRBV4-3
AWSVMAGGDEQY | . | TRBV30
ASSPFGTATRPLH | few | TRBV6-1
SARGNSNQPQH | . | TRBV20-1
ASHRGEGYGYT | . | TRBV28
ASGQGNDNEQF | . | TRBV9
ASGLGLATGELF | . | TRBV12-5
SARETDRGLYEQY | few | TRBV20-1